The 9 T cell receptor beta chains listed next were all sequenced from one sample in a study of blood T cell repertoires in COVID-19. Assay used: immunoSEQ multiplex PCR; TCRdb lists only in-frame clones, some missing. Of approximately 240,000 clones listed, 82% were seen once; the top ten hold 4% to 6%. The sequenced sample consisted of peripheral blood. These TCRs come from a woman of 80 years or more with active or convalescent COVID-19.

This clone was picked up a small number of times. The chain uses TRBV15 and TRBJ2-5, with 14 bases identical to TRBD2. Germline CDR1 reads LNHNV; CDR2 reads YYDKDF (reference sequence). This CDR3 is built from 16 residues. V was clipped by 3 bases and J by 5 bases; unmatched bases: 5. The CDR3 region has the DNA TGTGCCACCAGCAGGGGGACTAGCGGGAGAGGGGAGACCCAGTACTTC. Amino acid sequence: CATSRGTSGRGETQYF. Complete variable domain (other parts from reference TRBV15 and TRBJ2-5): DAMVIQNPRYQVTQFGKPVTLSCSQTLNHNVMYWYQQKSSQAPKLLFHYYDKDFNNEADTPDNFQSRRPNTSFCFLDIRSPGLGDTAMYLCATSRGTSGRGETQYFGPGTRLLVL.

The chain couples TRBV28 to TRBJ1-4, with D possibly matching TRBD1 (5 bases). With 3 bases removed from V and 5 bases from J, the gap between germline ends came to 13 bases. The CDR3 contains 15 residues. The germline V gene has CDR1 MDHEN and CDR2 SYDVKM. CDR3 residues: CASSFAGTVNEKLFF. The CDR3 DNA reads TGTGCCAGCAGTTTCGCCGGGACTGTCAATGAAAAACTGTTTTTT.

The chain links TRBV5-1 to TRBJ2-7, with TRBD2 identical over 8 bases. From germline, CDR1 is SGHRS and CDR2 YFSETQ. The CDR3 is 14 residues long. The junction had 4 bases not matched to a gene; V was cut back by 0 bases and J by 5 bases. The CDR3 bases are TGCGCCAGCAGCTTGGAAGGGACTAGTGACGAGCAGTACTTC. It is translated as CASSLEGTSDEQYF.

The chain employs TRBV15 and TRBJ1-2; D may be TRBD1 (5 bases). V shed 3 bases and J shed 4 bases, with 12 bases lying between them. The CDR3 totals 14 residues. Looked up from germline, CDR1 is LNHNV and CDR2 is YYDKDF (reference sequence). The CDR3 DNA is TGTGCCACCAGCAGTCTCCCAGGGCCCTATGGCTACACCTTC. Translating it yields CATSSLPGPYGYTF.

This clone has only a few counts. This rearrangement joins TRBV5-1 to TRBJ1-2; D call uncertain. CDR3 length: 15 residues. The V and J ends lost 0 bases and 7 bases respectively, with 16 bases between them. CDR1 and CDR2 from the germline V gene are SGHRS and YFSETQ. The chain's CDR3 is CASSLGAFLSGGYTF. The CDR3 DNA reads TGCGCCAGCAGCTTGGGCGCCTTCTTGTCGGGTGGCTACACCTTC.

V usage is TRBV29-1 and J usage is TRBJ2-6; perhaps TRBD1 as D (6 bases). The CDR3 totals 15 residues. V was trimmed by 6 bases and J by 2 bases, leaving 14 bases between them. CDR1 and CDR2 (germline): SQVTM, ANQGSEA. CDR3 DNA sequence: TGCAGCGTCCATCAGGGGTCCCCTGGGGCCAACGTCCTGACTTTC. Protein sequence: CSVHQGSPGANVLTF.

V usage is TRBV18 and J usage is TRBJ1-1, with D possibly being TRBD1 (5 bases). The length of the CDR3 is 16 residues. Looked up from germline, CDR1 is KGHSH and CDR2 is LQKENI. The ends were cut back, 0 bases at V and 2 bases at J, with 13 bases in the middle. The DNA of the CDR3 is TGTGCCAGCTCACCACCAAGAAGGGGCGGCAACACTGAAGCTTTCTTT. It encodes CASSPPRRGGNTEAFF.

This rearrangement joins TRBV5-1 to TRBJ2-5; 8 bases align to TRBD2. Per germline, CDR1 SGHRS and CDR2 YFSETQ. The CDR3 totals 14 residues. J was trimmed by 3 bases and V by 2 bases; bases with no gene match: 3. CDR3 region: CASSFSTSEETQYF. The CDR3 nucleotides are TGCGCCAGCAGCTTCTCGACTAGCGAAGAGACCCAGTACTTC.

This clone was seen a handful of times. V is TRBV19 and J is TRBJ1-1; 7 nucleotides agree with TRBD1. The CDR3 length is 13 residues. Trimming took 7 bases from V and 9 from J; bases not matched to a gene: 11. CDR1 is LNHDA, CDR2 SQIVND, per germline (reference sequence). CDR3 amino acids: CASTIPQTGKAFF. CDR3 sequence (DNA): TGTGCCAGTACCATCCCCCAGACAGGGAAAGCTTTCTTT. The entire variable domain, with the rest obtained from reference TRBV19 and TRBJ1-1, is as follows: DGGITQSPKYLFRKEGQNVTLSCEQNLNHDAMYWYRQDPGQGLRLIYYSQIVNDFQKGDIAEGYSVSREKKESFPLTVTSAQKNPTAFYLCASTIPQTGKAFFGQGTRLTVV.